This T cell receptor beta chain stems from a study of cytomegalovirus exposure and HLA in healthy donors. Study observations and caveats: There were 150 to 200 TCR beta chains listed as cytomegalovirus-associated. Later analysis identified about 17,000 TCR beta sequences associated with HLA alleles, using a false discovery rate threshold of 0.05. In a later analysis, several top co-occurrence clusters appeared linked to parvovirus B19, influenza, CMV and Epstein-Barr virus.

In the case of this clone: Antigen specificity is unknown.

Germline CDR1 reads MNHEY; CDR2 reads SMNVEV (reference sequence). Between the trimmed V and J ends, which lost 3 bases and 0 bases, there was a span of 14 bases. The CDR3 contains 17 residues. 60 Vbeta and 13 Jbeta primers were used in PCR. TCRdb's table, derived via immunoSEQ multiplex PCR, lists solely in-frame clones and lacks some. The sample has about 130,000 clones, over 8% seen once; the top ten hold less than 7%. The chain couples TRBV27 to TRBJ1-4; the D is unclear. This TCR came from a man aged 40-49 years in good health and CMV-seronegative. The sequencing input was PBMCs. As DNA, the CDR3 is TGTGCCAGCAGTTTGAGAGGGCCGAGTGCAACTAATGAAAAACTGTTTTTT. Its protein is CASSLRGPSATNEKLFF.